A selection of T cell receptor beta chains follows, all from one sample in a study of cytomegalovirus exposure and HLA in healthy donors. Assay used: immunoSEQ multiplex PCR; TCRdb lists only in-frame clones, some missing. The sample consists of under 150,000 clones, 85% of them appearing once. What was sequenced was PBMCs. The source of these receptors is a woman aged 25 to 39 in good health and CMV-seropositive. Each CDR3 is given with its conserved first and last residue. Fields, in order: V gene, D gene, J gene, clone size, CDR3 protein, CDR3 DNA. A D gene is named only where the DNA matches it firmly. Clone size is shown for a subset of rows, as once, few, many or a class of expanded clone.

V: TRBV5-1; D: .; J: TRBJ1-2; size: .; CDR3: CASSISPGPNYGYTF; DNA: TGCGCCAGCAGCATCTCCCCAGGGCCCAACTATGGCTACACCTTC
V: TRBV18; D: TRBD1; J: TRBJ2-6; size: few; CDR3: CASSTGVGANVLTF; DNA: TGTGCCAGCTCCACAGGGGTTGGGGCCAACGTCCTGACTTTC
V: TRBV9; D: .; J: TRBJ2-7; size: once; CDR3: CASSGAQGAIYEQYF; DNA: TGTGCCAGCAGCGGAGCACAGGGAGCCATCTACGAGCAGTACTTC
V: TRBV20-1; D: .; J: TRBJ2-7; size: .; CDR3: CSATYRDEQYF; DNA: TGCAGTGCTACGTACAGGGACGAGCAGTACTTC
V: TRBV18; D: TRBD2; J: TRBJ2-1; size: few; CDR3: CASSPILAGSYNEQFF; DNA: TGTGCCAGCTCACCAATACTAGCGGGAAGTTACAATGAGCAGTTCTTC
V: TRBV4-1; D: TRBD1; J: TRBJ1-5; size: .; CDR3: CASSQTPGQPNQPQHF; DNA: TGCGCCAGCAGCCAGACGCCGGGACAGCCAAATCAGCCCCAGCATTTT
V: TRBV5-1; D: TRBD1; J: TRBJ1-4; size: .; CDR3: CASSQPGTGDEKLFF; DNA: TGCGCCAGCAGCCAGCCCGGGACAGGTGATGAAAAACTGTTTTTT
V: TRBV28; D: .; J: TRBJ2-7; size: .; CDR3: CASSLRRYEQYF; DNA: TGTGCCAGCAGTTTGAGGCGCTACGAGCAGTACTTC
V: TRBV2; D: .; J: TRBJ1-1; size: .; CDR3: CASNVEHTEAFF; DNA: TGTGCCAGCAACGTCGAGCACACTGAAGCTTTCTTT
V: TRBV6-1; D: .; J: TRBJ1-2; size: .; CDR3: CASSPIQGSGGYTF; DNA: TGTGCCAGCAGCCCTATCCAGGGCTCCGGCGGCTACACCTTC
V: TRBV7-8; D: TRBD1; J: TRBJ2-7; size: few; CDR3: CASSFRDRAYEQYF; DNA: TGTGCCAGCAGCTTCCGGGACAGGGCCTACGAGCAGTACTTC
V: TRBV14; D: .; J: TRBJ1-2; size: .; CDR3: CASSQGGNYGYTF; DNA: TGTGCCAGCAGCCAGGGAGGGAACTATGGCTACACCTTC
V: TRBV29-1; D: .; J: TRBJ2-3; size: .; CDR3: CSILLDTQYF; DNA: TGCAGCATCCTACTAGATACGCAGTATTTT
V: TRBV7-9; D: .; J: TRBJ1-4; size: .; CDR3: CASSLPRVGVLGFEKLFF; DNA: TGTGCCAGCAGCTTACCGCGGGTTGGGGTGCTGGGCTTTGAAAAACTGTTTTTT
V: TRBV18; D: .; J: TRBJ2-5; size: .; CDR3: CASSRGDRLQETQYF; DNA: TGTGCCAGCTCACGGGGCGACAGGCTACAAGAGACCCAGTACTTC
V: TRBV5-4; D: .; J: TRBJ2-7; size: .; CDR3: CASSSPNQGTLYEQYF; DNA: TGTGCCAGCAGCTCCCCCAATCAGGGAACCCTCTACGAGCAGTACTTC
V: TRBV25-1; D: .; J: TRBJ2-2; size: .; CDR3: CASSESTSSDTGELFF; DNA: TGTGCCAGCAGTGAATCTACGAGTTCTGACACCGGGGAGCTGTTTTTT
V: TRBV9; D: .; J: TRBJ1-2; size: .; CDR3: CASSATFRTGNPNYGYTF; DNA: TGTGCCAGCAGCGCCACCTTTAGGACGGGAAATCCTAACTATGGCTACACCTTC
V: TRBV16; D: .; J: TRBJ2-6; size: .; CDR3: CASSQSGGAGLGNVLTF; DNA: TGTGCCAGCAGCCAATCGGGGGGGGCCGGCCTCGGCAACGTCCTGACTTTC
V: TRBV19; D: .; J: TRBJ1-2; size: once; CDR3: CASSIQTGANYGYTF; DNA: TGTGCCAGTAGTATACAGACAGGAGCTAACTATGGCTACACCTTC
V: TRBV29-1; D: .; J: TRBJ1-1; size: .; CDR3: CSVGTFPNTEAFF; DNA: TGCAGCGTTGGGACATTTCCGAACACTGAAGCTTTCTTT
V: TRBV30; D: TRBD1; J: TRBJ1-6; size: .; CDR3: CALELGGASNSPLHF; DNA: TGTGCCTTGGAGCTAGGGGGCGCGTCTAATTCACCCCTCCACTTT
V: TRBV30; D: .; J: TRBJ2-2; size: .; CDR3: CAWSRQATGELFF; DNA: TGTGCCTGGAGTAGACAGGCCACCGGGGAGCTGTTTTTT
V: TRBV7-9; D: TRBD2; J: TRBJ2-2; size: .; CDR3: CASSFSSGNTGELFF; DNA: TGTGCCAGCAGCTTCTCTAGCGGGAACACCGGGGAGCTGTTTTTT
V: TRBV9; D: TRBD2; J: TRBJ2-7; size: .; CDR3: CASSASGEAGGGRKQYF; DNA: TGTGCCAGCAGCGCCTCAGGGGAAGCCGGGGGGGGGAGGAAGCAGTACTTC
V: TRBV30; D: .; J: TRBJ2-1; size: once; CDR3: CAWSGLGRSSYNEQFF; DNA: TGTGCCTGGAGTGGGTTAGGGAGGAGCTCCTACAATGAGCAGTTCTTC
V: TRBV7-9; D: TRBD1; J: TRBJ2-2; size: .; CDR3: CSSSLAGGTGELFF; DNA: TGTTCCAGCAGCCTAGCAGGGGGCACCGGGGAGCTGTTTTTT
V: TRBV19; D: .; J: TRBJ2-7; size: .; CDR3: CAGLHEQYF; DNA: TGTGCCGGACTTCACGAGCAGTACTTC
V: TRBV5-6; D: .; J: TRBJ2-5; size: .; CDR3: CASSDTQETQYF; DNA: TGTGCCAGCAGCGACACCCAAGAGACCCAGTACTTC
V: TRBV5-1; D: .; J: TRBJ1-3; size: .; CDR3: CASSSAADRLSGNTIYF; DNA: TGCGCCAGCAGCTCCGCTGCTGACAGGTTGTCTGGAAACACCATATATTTT
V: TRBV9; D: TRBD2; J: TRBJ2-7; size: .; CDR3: CASSPGLAGLFEQYF; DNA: TGTGCCAGCAGCCCGGGACTAGCGGGTCTCTTCGAGCAGTACTTC